This entry lists 17 T cell receptor beta chains sequenced from one sample in a study of blood T cell repertoires in COVID-19. TCRdb's copy holds only in-frame clones and misses some; the assay was immunoSEQ multiplex PCR. This sample yields 150,000 to 200,000 clones, of which roughly nine tenths are seen a single time; 10% to 11% belongs to the top ten. Sequenced: peripheral blood. These receptors all stem from a woman in her sixties with COVID-19, enrolled during active disease.

The rearrangement uses TRBV7-6 and TRBJ1-3, with a tentative D call TRBD1 (6 bases). Germline V gene lookup returns CDR1 SGHVS and CDR2 FNYEAQ. Deletions cut 4 bases from V and 2 bases from J, with 12 bases between. CDR3 length: 15 residues. The CDR3 sequence is CASSYHPGAGNTIYF. In DNA form, the CDR3 reads TGTGCCAGCAGCTACCACCCAGGGGCTGGAAACACCATATATTTT. The whole variable domain, remainder taken from reference TRBV7-6 and TRBJ1-3, is GAGVSQSPRYKVTKRGQDVALRCDPISGHVSLYWYRQALGQGPEFLTYFNYEAQQDKSGLPNDRFSAERPEGSISTLTIQRTEQRDSAMYRCASSYHPGAGNTIYFGEGSWLTVV.

This chain joins TRBV7-3 and TRBJ2-1; 10 bases are shared with TRBD2. Germline V lookup: CDR1 SGHTA, CDR2 FQGTGA. The trim removed 4 bases at V and 5 bases at J, leaving 8 bases unmatched. This CDR3 contains 16 residues. CDR3 amino acids: CASSSRTSGTDNEQFF. In DNA, the CDR3 is TGTGCCAGCAGCTCACGGACTAGCGGCACAGACAATGAGCAGTTCTTC.

V is TRBV6-5 and J is TRBJ1-2; D unresolved. Trimming removed 0 bases at V and 3 bases at J, with 11 bases between. Germline CDR1 reads MNHEY; CDR2 reads SVGAGI. The CDR3 is 15 residues long. CDR3 nucleotides: TGTGCCAGCAGTTACTCGCCCCGGGAGGACTATGGCTACACCTTC. It encodes CASSYSPREDYGYTF.

The chain links TRBV11-2 to TRBJ1-2; a possible D gene is TRBD1 (6 bases). V was pared by 1 base and J by 6 bases, with 9 bases between. Germline CDR1 reads SGHAT; CDR2 reads FQNNGV. The CDR3 contains 13 residues. CDR3 in amino acids: CASSLVRTDGYTF. The CDR3 nucleotides are TGTGCCAGCAGCTTAGTACGGACAGATGGCTACACCTTC.

The chain links TRBV7-2 to TRBJ2-5, with 10 positions matching TRBD2. With V trimmed by 0 bases and J by 4 bases, 8 bases remained unmatched. Germline loops: CDR1 SGHTA, CDR2 FQGNSA. CDR3 length: 17 amino acids. CDR3 sequence reads: CASSLALAGGGTETQYF. As DNA, the CDR3 is TGTGCCAGCAGCTTAGCTTTAGCGGGAGGAGGAACAGAGACCCAGTACTTC.

The chain is built from TRBV28 and TRBJ2-7, with 7 bases aligning to TRBD1. This CDR3 spans 12 amino acids. CDR1 is MDHEN, CDR2 SYDVKM, per germline. V lost 6 bases to trimming and J lost 5 bases; unmatched junction nucleotides: 4. The CDR3 here is CASRRQGNEQYF. CDR3 sequence (DNA): TGTGCCAGCAGAAGACAGGGCAACGAGCAGTACTTC. The complete variable domain, with remaining parts taken from reference TRBV28 and TRBJ2-7, reads DVKVTQSSRYLVKRTGEKVFLECVQDMDHENMFWYRQDPGLGLRLIYFSYDVKMKEKGDIPEGYSVSREKKERFSLILESASTNQTSMYLCASRRQGNEQYFGPGTRLTVT.

The chain carries TRBV30 and TRBJ2-7; unclear D gene. CDR1 is GTSNPN, CDR2 SVGIG, per germline (reference sequence). The CDR3 consists of 13 residues. V was clipped by 0 bases and J by 1 base, with 7 bases between them. The CDR3 sequence: CAWSVNLSYEQYF. DNA for the CDR3: TGTGCCTGGAGTGTTAATCTTTCCTACGAGCAGTACTTC.

The chain has TRBV5-4 and TRBJ1-5; D may be TRBD1 (5 bases). V was pared by 1 base and J by 4 bases, with 12 bases between. The CDR3 is 15 residues long. Germline V lookup: CDR1 SGHNT, CDR2 YYREEE (reference sequence). DNA of the CDR3: TGTGCCAGCAGCTTGTGGGGCAGACCAAATCAGCCCCAGCATTTT. As protein: CASSLWGRPNQPQHF.

As concerns this clone: Other nucleotide sequences in the sample specify the same CDR3. The chain joins TRBV30 to TRBJ1-1; D not resolved. V was cut by 0 bases and J by 2 bases, with 7 bases left in between. Per the germline V gene, CDR1 is GTSNPN and CDR2 is SVGIG (reference sequence). The CDR3 has 13 residues. The CDR3 nucleotides read TGTGCCTGGAGTGTCGGCGGAAACACTGAAGCTTTCTTT. The encoded protein is CAWSVGGNTEAFF.

The table lists this clone with a count of one. The rearrangement joins TRBV19 to TRBJ1-4; 9 bases map to TRBD1. The CDR3 covers 15 residues. Germline values: CDR1 LNHDA, CDR2 SQIVND (reference sequence). The junction had 11 bases not matched to a gene; V was cut back by 9 bases and J by 6 bases. The CDR3, as DNA: TGTGCCAGCCGGGACAGGGAGTATTCGGATGAAAAACTGTTTTTT. It codes for CASRDREYSDEKLFF.

This chain connects TRBV5-1 to TRBJ1-1; no firm D call. The germline gives CDR1 SGHRS, CDR2 YFSETQ. CDR3 size: 14 residues. Deletions cut 2 bases from V and 0 bases from J, with 8 bases between. The CDR3 protein is CASSFEILNTEAFF. The DNA for the CDR3 is TGCGCCAGCAGCTTCGAGATTTTGAACACTGAAGCTTTCTTT. The full variable domain, with the rest looked up from reference TRBV5-1 and TRBJ1-1, is KAGVTQTPRYLIKTRGQQVTLSCSPISGHRSVSWYQQTPGQGLQFLFEYFSETQRNKGNFPGRFSGRQFSNSRSEMNVSTLELGDSALYLCASSFEILNTEAFFGQGTRLTVV.

The rearrangement uses TRBV19 and TRBJ2-7; weak D call: TRBD1 (7 bases). Per the germline V gene, CDR1 is LNHDA and CDR2 is SQIVND (reference sequence). CDR3 length equals 14 residues. Deletions cut 5 bases from V and 1 base from J, with 12 bases between. This CDR3 is CASSGGTASYEQYF. The DNA for the CDR3 is TGTGCCAGTAGTGGGGGGACAGCTTCCTACGAGCAGTACTTC. The entire variable domain, with the rest obtained from reference TRBV19 and TRBJ2-7, is as follows: DGGITQSPKYLFRKEGQNVTLSCEQNLNHDAMYWYRQDPGQGLRLIYYSQIVNDFQKGDIAEGYSVSREKKESFPLTVTSAQKNPTAFYLCASSGGTASYEQYFGPGTRLTVT.

This clone turned up a few times. The chain has TRBV21-1 and TRBJ1-6; the D call in the table, TRBD1, was not verified against the DNA. TRBV21-1 is noted as a pseudogene. CDR3 size: 11 residues. CDR3 in DNA: TGTGCCAGCAGCCCATCTTCACCCCTCCACTTT. Translating gives CASSPSSPLHF.

V gene TRBV11-3 combines with J gene TRBJ2-1, with D unresolved. Germline assignment: CDR1 SGHNT and CDR2 YENEEA. This CDR3 is built from 14 residues. V was clipped by 5 bases and J by 1 base, with 9 bases between them. The DNA for the CDR3 is TGTGCCAGCAGCCCTCACTGGTCCTACAATGAGCAGTTCTTC. It translates to CASSPHWSYNEQFF.

This clone was seen just once. The rearrangement uses TRBV7-9 and TRBJ2-7; TRBD1 matches at 8 bases. V shed 8 bases, J shed 5 bases, and the junction held 5 bases outside the gene matches. The germline V gene encodes CDR1 SEHNR and CDR2 FQNEAQ (reference sequence). The CDR3 is 12 residues long. As DNA, the CDR3 is TGTGCCAGCGGAAAGACAGGGGACGAGCAGTACTTC. The encoded protein is CASGKTGDEQYF.

This chain connects TRBV23-1 to TRBJ2-1; possible D gene TRBD1, 6 bases. TRBV23-1 qualifies as an ORF whose function is uncertain. Between the trimmed V and J ends, which lost 2 bases and 8 bases, there was a span of 16 bases. This CDR3 spans 15 amino acids. CDR3 residues: CASSQVRGDVDEQFF. DNA for the CDR3: TGCGCCAGCAGTCAAGTCAGGGGAGATGTCGATGAGCAGTTCTTC.

V is TRBV9 and J is TRBJ2-7; 11 bases fit TRBD2. CDR3 length equals 20 residues. CDR1 and CDR2 from the germline V gene are SGDLS and YYNGEE. After removal of 4 bases from V and 0 bases from J, the junction contained 18 bases not matched to a gene. In DNA form, the CDR3 reads TGTGCCAGCAGCCCCAGTCGACCGGGACTAGCGGTTATTAGCTCCTACGAGCAGTACTTC. As protein: CASSPSRPGLAVISSYEQYF.